These 4 T cell receptor beta chains originate from one sample sequenced in a study of shared clonotypes between healthy human individuals. The method was immunoSEQ multiplex PCR; TCRdb's version includes in-frame clones alone and lacks a portion of them. The sample has about 1 million clones, under 80% seen once. The sequencing input was memory CD4+ T cells sorted from blood. Subset: CD45RA-negative fraction. The receptors shown here come from a man aged 18 to 29 in good health.

J is TRBJ2-1 and V is TRBV7-9; no firm D call. Germline-derived CDR1 and CDR2 are SEHNR and FQNEAQ (reference sequence). The CDR3 covers 15 residues. V lost 2 bases, J lost 4 bases, and 12 bases lay in between. The CDR3 DNA follows: TGTGCCAGCAGCTTAAAGGCGGTAGATTACAATGAGCAGTTCTTC. Its translation: CASSLKAVDYNEQFF. Drawing the rest from reference TRBV7-9 and TRBJ2-1, the complete variable domain is DTGVSQNPRHKITKRGQNVTFRCDPISEHNRLYWYRQTLGQGPEFLTYFQNEAQLEKSRLLSDRFSAERPKGSFSTLEIQRTEQGDSAMYLCASSLKAVDYNEQFFGPGTRLTVL.

CDR3 bases: TGTGCCAGCAGTGGGACAGGGGGCGCGTACAATGAGCAGTTCTTC. Protein: CASSGTGGAYNEQFF. V gene TRBV27 combines with J gene TRBJ2-1; 12 bases are shared with TRBD1. J lost 4 bases, V lost 5 bases, and 3 bases had no gene match. The CDR3 consists of 15 residues. The V gene's germline CDR1 is MNHEY and CDR2 SMNVEV (reference sequence).

This chain links TRBV5-1 with TRBJ2-1; D call uncertain. The CDR3 sequence is 14 residues long. Trimming left V 2 bases short and J 5 bases short, with 11 bases between. The germline V gene encodes CDR1 SGHRS and CDR2 YFSETQ. CDR3 loop: CASSFQLDHNEQFF. The CDR3 DNA reads as TGCGCCAGCAGCTTCCAACTGGACCACAATGAGCAGTTCTTC.

The chain is built from TRBV14 and TRBJ1-6; TRBD1 matches 9 bases. The germline V gene has CDR1 SGHDN and CDR2 FVKESK. CDR3 length equals 17 residues. V was pared by 0 bases and J by 8 bases, with 8 bases of the junction left unmatched. The CDR3 region has the DNA TGTGCCAGCAGCCAAGAGAGGTCGGACAGGGGACATTCACCCCTCCACTTT. This sequence encodes CASSQERSDRGHSPLHF.